This T cell receptor beta chain was identified during a study of blood T cell repertoires in COVID-19. The table came from immunoSEQ multiplex PCR; TCRdb's copy has only in-frame clones and leaves some out. The sample shows approximately 180,000 clones, 75% to 85% of them seen only once. Seattle patient enrollment occurred during active infection, with longitudinal follow-up thereafter. Per germline, CDR1 KGHDR and CDR2 SFDVKD. Trimming pared 5 bases from V and 5 bases from J, leaving 18 bases between. The CDR3 consists of 16 residues. The chain is built from TRBV24-1 and TRBJ2-1; the D gene is possibly TRBD1 (6 bases). Sequencing was done on a sample of peripheral blood. This TCR was sampled from an elderly woman with COVID-19, enrolled during active disease. In DNA, the CDR3 is TGTGCCACCAGTGGGGGGTCGAGGGGGTCTCACAATGAGCAGTTCTTC. This encodes CATSGGSRGSHNEQFF.